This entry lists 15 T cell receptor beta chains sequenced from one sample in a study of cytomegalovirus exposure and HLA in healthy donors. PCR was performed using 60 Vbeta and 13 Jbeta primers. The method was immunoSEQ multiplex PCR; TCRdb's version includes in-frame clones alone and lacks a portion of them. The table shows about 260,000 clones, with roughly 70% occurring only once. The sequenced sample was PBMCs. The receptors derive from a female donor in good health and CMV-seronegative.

CDR3 in amino acids: CASSQPEIGTDTQYF. The CDR3 nucleotides are TGTGCCAGCAGCCAGCCGGAGATTGGCACAGATACGCAGTATTTT. This chain uses TRBV4-2 with TRBJ2-3; D uncertain. The germline V and J ends were trimmed by 3 bases and 1 base, with 11 bases remaining between them. Germline V gene sequence: CDR1 LGHNA, CDR2 YNFKEQ. CDR3 size: 15 residues.

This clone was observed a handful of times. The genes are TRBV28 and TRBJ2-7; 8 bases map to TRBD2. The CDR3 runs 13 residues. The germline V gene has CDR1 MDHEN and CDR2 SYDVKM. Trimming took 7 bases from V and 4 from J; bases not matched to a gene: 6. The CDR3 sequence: CASTSGSYYEQYF. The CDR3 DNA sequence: TGTGCCAGCACTAGCGGGTCTTATTACGAGCAGTACTTC.

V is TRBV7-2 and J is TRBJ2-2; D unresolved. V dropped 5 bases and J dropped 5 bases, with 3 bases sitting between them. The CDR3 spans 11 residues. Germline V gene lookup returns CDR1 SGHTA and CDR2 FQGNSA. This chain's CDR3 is CASSHTGELFF. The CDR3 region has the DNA TGTGCCAGCAGCCATACCGGGGAGCTGTTTTTT.

In DNA form, the CDR3 reads TGTGCCAGCAGCTCAACCCGACAGGGCAGCTCCTACAATGAGCAGTTCTTC. It encodes CASSSTRQGSSYNEQFF. V is TRBV7-6 and J is TRBJ2-1; 7 nucleotides match TRBD1. This CDR3 has 17 residues. CDR1 and CDR2 (germline): SGHVS, FNYEAQ. V trimming: 4 bases; J trimming: 0 bases; junction bases outside the gene matches: 9.

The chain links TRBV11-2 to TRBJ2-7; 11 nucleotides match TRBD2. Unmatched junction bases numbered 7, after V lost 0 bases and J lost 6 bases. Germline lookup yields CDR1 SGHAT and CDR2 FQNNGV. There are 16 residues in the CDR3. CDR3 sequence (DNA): TGTGCCAGCAGCTTAGAACCACTAGCGGGAGTAGGCGAGCAGTACTTC. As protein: CASSLEPLAGVGEQYF.

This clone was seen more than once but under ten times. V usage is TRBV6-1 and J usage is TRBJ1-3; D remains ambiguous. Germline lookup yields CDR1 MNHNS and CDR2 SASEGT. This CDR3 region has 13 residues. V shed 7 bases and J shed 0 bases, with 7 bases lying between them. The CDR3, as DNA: TGTGCCAGCACAACCTACTCTGGAAACACCATATATTTT. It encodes CASTTYSGNTIYF.

The DNA for the CDR3 is TGTGCCACCAGCAGAGGCAGGGTGTTTTCCTACGAGCAGTACTTC. As protein: CATSRGRVFSYEQYF. The gene calls are TRBV15 and TRBJ2-7; D possibly corresponds to TRBD1 (5 bases). CDR1 and CDR2 (germline): LNHNV, YYDKDF (reference sequence). The CDR3 sequence is 15 residues long. V lost 1 base and J 1 base, leaving 11 bases between the germline ends.

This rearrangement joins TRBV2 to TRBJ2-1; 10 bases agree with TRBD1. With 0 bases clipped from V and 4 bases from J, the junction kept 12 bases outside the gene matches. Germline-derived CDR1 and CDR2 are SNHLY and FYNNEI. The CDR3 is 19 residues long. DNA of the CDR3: TGTGCCAGCAGTGAAGCGGGACAGGGGCCCTATCTTTCATACAATGAGCAGTTCTTC. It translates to CASSEAGQGPYLSYNEQFF. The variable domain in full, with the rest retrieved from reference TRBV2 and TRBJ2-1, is EPEVTQTPSHQVTQMGQEVILRCVPISNHLYFYWYRQILGQKVEFLVSFYNNEISEKSEIFDDQFSVERPDGSNFTLKIRSTKLEDSAMYFCASSEAGQGPYLSYNEQFFGPGTRLTVL.

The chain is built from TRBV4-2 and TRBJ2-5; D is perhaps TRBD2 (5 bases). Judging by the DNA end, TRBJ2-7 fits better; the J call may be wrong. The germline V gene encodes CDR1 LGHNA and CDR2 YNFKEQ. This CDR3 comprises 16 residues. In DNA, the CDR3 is TGTGCCAGCAGCCAAGGGTTGGGCCGAGGGTTGTACGAGCAGTACTTC. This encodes CASSQGLGRGLYEQYF.

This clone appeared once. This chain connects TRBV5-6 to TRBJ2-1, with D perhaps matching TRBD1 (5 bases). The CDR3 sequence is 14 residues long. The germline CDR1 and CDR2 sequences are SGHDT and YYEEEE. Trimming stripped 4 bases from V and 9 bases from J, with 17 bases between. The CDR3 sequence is CASSPNPIRGEQFF. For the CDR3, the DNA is TGTGCCAGCAGCCCCAACCCAATAAGGGGTGAGCAGTTCTTC.

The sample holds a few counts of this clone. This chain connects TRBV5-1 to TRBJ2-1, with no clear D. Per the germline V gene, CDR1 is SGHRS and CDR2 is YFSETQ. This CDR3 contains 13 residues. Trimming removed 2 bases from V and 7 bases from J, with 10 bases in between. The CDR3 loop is CASSFPLYNEQFF. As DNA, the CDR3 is TGCGCCAGCAGCTTCCCCCTCTATAATGAGCAGTTCTTC. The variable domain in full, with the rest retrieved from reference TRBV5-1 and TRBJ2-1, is KAGVTQTPRYLIKTRGQQVTLSCSPISGHRSVSWYQQTPGQGLQFLFEYFSETQRNKGNFPGRFSGRQFSNSRSEMNVSTLELGDSALYLCASSFPLYNEQFFGPGTRLTVL.

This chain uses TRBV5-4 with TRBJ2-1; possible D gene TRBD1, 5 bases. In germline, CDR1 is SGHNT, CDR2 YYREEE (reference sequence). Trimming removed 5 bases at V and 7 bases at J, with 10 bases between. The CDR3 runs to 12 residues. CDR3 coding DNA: TGTGCCAGCAGATTTCAGGGAAATGAGCAGTTCTTC. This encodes CASRFQGNEQFF.

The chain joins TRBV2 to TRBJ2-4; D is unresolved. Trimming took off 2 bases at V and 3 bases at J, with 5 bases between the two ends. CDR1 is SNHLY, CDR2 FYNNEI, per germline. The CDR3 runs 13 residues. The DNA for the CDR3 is TGTGCCAGCAGTGAAAGAGACAAAAACATTCAGTACTTC. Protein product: CASSERDKNIQYF.

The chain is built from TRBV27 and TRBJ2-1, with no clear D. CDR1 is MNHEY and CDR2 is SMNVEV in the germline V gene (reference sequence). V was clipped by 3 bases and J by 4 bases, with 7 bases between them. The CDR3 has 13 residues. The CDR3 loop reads CASSLARYNEQFF. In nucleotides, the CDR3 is TGTGCCAGCAGTTTGGCTAGATACAATGAGCAGTTCTTC.

The CDR3 loop reads CASSLGFGVLFSGELFF. The CDR3 region has the DNA TGTGCCAGCAGCTTAGGGTTCGGTGTCTTGTTTTCCGGGGAGCTGTTTTTT. The chain employs TRBV7-9 and TRBJ2-2; the D is unclear. Germline V gives CDR1 SEHNR, CDR2 FQNEAQ (reference sequence). Trimming left V 1 base short and J 6 bases short, with 18 bases between. CDR3 size: 17 residues.